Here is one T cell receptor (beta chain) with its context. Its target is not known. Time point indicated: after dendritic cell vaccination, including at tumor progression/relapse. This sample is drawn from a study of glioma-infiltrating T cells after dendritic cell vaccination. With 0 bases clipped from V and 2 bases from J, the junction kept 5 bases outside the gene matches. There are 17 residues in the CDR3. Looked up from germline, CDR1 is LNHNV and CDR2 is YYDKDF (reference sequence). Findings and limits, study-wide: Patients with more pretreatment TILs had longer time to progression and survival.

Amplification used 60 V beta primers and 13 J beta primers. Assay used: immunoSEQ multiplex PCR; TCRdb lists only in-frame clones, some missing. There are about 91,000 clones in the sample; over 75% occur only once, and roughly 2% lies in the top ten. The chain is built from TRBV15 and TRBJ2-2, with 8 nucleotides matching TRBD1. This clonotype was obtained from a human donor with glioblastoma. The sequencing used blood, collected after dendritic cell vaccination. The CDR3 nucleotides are TGTGCCACCAGCAGAGATAGGGACAGGCGAAACACCGGGGAGCTGTTTTTT. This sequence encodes CATSRDRDRRNTGELFF.